This TCR beta chain was recorded in a study of T cells in Graves' hyperthyroidism and ophthalmopathy. Amplification of TCR beta CDR3 regions was performed using RNA transcripts as template. When the TCR CDR3 underwent first-round RT-PCR, the HTBI primer set was used. TCRdb ran MiXCR on the multiplex PCR reads and lists one entry per CDR3 protein. Among 450,000 to 500,000 distinct CDR3 sequences listed, 22% were seen once. This clonotype was seen at least ten times. What it binds is not known. One end of the junction does not line up with germline, which may come from a read error. Study-level results: By a 13 V-J model, ophthalmopathy was set apart from stable hyperthyroidism.

Germline assignment: CDR1 SNHLY and CDR2 FYNNEI. The CDR3 extends over 14 amino acids. This clonotype was obtained from a woman between 65 and 79 years old with Graves' ophthalmopathy. This rearrangement joins TRBV2 to TRBJ1-6; D remains ambiguous. Sample: blood. The CDR3 DNA follows: TGTGCCAGCAGAGAAGGATCTGTCAATTCACCCCTCCACTTT. Amino acids: CASREGSVNSPLHF.